The clone carrying this T cell receptor beta chain showed up just once. The target antigen is unknown. Generated by immunoSEQ multiplex PCR, the TCRdb table keeps only in-frame clones and is missing some. The table has about 120,000 clones, 75% to 95% seen once. This sample is drawn from a study of T cell responses to AZD1222 COVID-19 vaccine. Study results and limitations: Two AZD1222 doses significantly raised spike-specific TCR breadth and depth over controls. Most donors were white British and more were female, and clonal diversity was possibly underestimated. It was only after the peak T cell response that any repertoires were sampled. The CD4 TCRs associated with vaccination extended across spike and predominated at 160-218 and 743-854.

This CDR3 has 13 residues. Germline CDR1 and CDR2: MNHEY and SVGEGT. Trimming pared 2 bases from V and 9 bases from J, leaving 11 bases between. The sequence derives from an adult who received the MenACWY meningococcal vaccine as a control. This sample comprised peripheral blood, obtained 28 days after the second dose of the MenACWY control vaccine. This chain uses TRBV6-2 or TRBV6-3 with TRBJ2-1; no clear D. The DNA for the CDR3 is TGTGCCAGCAGTTACATGAAAAAGGCTGAGCAGTTCTTC. Its protein is CASSYMKKAEQFF.